Listed here are 9 T cell receptor beta chains from one sample, sequenced in a study of T cell responses to AZD1222 COVID-19 vaccine (dated by TCRdb to the early 2020s). Receptors were amplified or captured by the immunoSEQ multiplex PCR assay. TCRdb holds this immuneACCESS table with in-frame rearrangements only. Some clones are missing; in checked studies, unresolved V genes explain under half, and the rest has no known cause. A total of over 130,000 clones appear in this sample, roughly 90% of them only once. The ten biggest clones cover 1.5% to 2% of the sample. The time point label, read with the paper, signifies: about 28 days (+/-7) after the second vaccine dose. The material sequenced was peripheral blood, taken 28 days after the second AZD1222 dose. These receptors all stem from an adult who received the AZD1222 COVID-19 vaccine.

This clone was recorded a few times. The chain recombines TRBV5-1 with TRBJ2-3; D ambiguous. The CDR3 totals 13 residues. V shed 0 bases and J shed 4 bases, with 6 bases lying between them. CDR1 SGHRS and CDR2 YFSETQ come from the germline V gene. For the CDR3, the DNA is TGCGCCAGCAGCTTGGAAATCGCAGATACGCAGTATTTT. Translated, it gives CASSLEIADTQYF.

The V call is TRBV4-1, the J call TRBJ2-5; D gene unclear. The CDR3 consists of 19 residues. Germline V CDR1 and CDR2: MGHRA, YSYEKL. The V and J ends lost 0 bases and 7 bases respectively, with 27 bases between them. The CDR3 region is CASSQDLKGGLGPSGTQYF. The CDR3 nucleotides are TGCGCCAGCAGCCAAGATCTGAAGGGCGGCCTTGGCCCGTCGGGGACCCAGTACTTC.

This clone was seen only a few times. Here the CDR3 DNA reads TGTGCCAGCAGCAGCCGGGAAAGCTCCTACGAGCAGTACTTC. This encodes CASSSRESSYEQYF. This chain uses TRBV7-6 with TRBJ2-7, with TRBD2 as a possible D gene (5 bases). This CDR3 region has 14 residues. V lost 5 bases and J lost 0, with 11 bases in between. CDR1 SGHVS and CDR2 FNYEAQ come from the germline V gene.

This sequence joins TRBV15 and TRBJ1-5, with D tentatively TRBD1 (5 bases). CDR3 length equals 18 residues. CDR1 is LNHNV and CDR2 is YYDKDF in the germline V gene (reference sequence). Trimming removed 1 base at V and 0 bases at J, with 16 bases between. The CDR3 here is CATSRGGPGHRSNQPQHF. CDR3 nucleotides: TGTGCCACCAGCAGAGGAGGACCAGGGCATCGTAGCAATCAGCCCCAGCATTTT. Combining the CDR3 with reference TRBV15 and TRBJ1-5 gives the whole variable domain DAMVIQNPRYQVTQFGKPVTLSCSQTLNHNVMYWYQQKSSQAPKLLFHYYDKDFNNEADTPDNFQSRRPNTSFCFLDIRSPGLGDTAMYLCATSRGGPGHRSNQPQHFGDGTRLSIL.

V gene TRBV19 combines with J gene TRBJ1-6; D unclear. CDR3 length: 13 amino acids. The germline V gene encodes CDR1 LNHDA and CDR2 SQIVND (reference sequence). The V end lost 5 bases, the J end lost 8 bases, and 10 bases lay between the germline ends. The CDR3 DNA sequence: TGTGCCAGTAGTCGCCGCGAAGATTCACCCCTCCACTTT. It codes for CASSRREDSPLHF.

The chain uses TRBV7-9 and TRBJ1-2; D not resolved. Trimming left V 5 bases short and J 7 bases short, with 11 bases between. In germline, CDR1 is SEHNR, CDR2 FQNEAQ (reference sequence). The CDR3 is 12 residues long. The CDR3 here is CASSPTGIGYTF. CDR3 nucleotides: TGTGCCAGCAGCCCGACCGGCATTGGCTACACCTTC.

The chain couples TRBV5-1 to TRBJ1-1, with no clear D. The CDR3 length is 12 residues. Germline assignment: CDR1 SGHRS and CDR2 YFSETQ. Trimming pared 0 bases from V and 8 bases from J, leaving 8 bases between. DNA for the CDR3: TGCGCCAGCAGCTTGGACCCTCAAGAAGCTTTCTTT. Translating it yields CASSLDPQEAFF.

The rearrangement links TRBV29-1 to TRBJ2-2, with TRBD2 identical over 15 bases. Germline assignment: CDR1 SQVTM and CDR2 ANQGSEA. The CDR3 runs to 16 residues. The V segment lost 0 bases and the J segment 6 bases; nucleotides outside the gene matches: 2. CDR3 residues: CSVEDGLAGGAGELFF. The CDR3 nucleotides read TGCAGCGTTGAAGACGGACTAGCGGGAGGGGCCGGGGAGCTGTTTTTT.

This clone was detected only once. The V gene is TRBV13, the J gene TRBJ2-5, with D possibly matching TRBD2 (6 bases). This CDR3 comprises 15 residues. Germline V gene sequence: CDR1 PRHDT, CDR2 FYEKMQ (reference sequence). V was trimmed by 5 bases and J by 5 bases, leaving 18 bases between them. CDR3 loop: CASSQAQRVMETQYF. Here the CDR3 DNA reads TGTGCCAGCAGCCAAGCCCAGCGGGTGATGGAGACCCAGTACTTC.